The 22 T cell receptor beta chains reported below all come from one sample, sequenced in a study of post-analysis software for immune sequencing data. Unique molecular identifiers were built into the TCR beta cDNA libraries. TCRdb independently ran MiXCR on the PCR reads; one entry per CDR3 protein. Seen here are 650,000 to 850,000 distinct CDR3 sequences, around 46% observed once, and the top ten hold 4.9%. General study results and limits: In patients, TRBV5-6, TRBV5-1 and TRBV20-1 belonged to five or six TRBV segments found more frequently than in controls.

Their antigens are not known. The material sequenced was blood. The receptors shown here come from a girl aged 5-17 years with multiple sclerosis.

Worth noting for this clonotype: A read error is likely, as this CDR3 ends without the conserved phenylalanine or tryptophan. V usage is TRBV6-5 and J usage is TRBJ2-1; 7 positions match TRBD1. This CDR3 spans 12 amino acids. Unmatched junction bases numbered 1, after V lost 5 bases and J lost 6 bases. Germline assignment: CDR1 MNHEY and CDR2 SVGAGI. The CDR3 reads CASSRGPNEQFL. CDR3 nucleotide sequence: TGTGCCAGCAGTAGGGGGCCCAATGAGCAGTTCTTA.

The rearrangement joins TRBV15 to TRBJ2-1; 8 bases are shared with TRBD2. The CDR3 is 16 residues long. Germline V gene data show CDR1 as LNHNV and CDR2 as YYDKDF (reference sequence). V gave up 3 bases and J gave up 6 bases; unmatched junction bases: 10. The chain's CDR3 is CATSSNPGLDRNEQFF. The DNA for the CDR3 is TGTGCCACCAGCAGCAATCCGGGACTAGATCGCAATGAGCAGTTCTTC.

The V and J genes are TRBV4-2 and TRBJ1-2; D remains ambiguous. Trimming stripped 1 base from V and 3 bases from J, with 12 bases between. Germline CDR1 LGHNA, CDR2 YNFKEQ. The CDR3 is 15 residues long. CDR3 sequence reads: CASSQASGKDYGYTF. The CDR3 nucleotides read TGTGCCAGCAGCCAAGCCTCAGGAAAGGACTATGGCTACACCTTC.

The gene calls are TRBV5-1 and TRBJ1-1, with a weak D call TRBD1 (5 bases). Between the trimmed V and J ends, which lost 6 bases and 6 bases, there was a span of 18 bases. CDR3 size: 14 residues. CDR1 is SGHRS, CDR2 YFSETQ, per germline. CDR3: CASKLDTPGAEAFF. The CDR3 nucleotides are TGCGCCAGCAAGTTGGACACCCCTGGGGCTGAAGCTTTCTTT.

The V call is TRBV6-1, the J call TRBJ2-3; no reliable D call. Trimming left V 5 bases short and J 0 bases short, with 18 bases between. Germline lookup yields CDR1 MNHNS and CDR2 SASEGT. This CDR3 comprises 17 residues. As DNA, the CDR3 is TGTGCCAGCAGTCGCCTAGACGTTGGGGTCAGCACAGATACGCAGTATTTT. This codes for CASSRLDVGVSTDTQYF.

A single count supports this clonotype. V is TRBV29-1 and J is TRBJ2-5, with a possible D match to TRBD1 (6 bases). In germline, CDR1 is SQVTM, CDR2 ANQGSEA. V lost 3 bases, J lost 11 bases, and 13 bases lay in between. This CDR3 is 11 amino acids long. CDR3 nucleotide sequence: TGCAGCGTTGATTGGGGGCCTGGGCAGTACTTC. Its protein is CSVDWGPGQYF.

V usage is TRBV12-3 or TRBV12-4 and J usage is TRBJ2-6, with D perhaps TRBD1 (6 bases). The CDR3 sequence is 14 residues long. Trimming cost V 5 bases and J 6 bases, with 11 bases left between them. As DNA, the CDR3 is TGTGCCAGCAGTCCGCAGGGGATGGCCAACGTCCTGACTTTC. Protein sequence: CASSPQGMANVLTF.

This chain joins TRBV7-2 and TRBJ1-2, with TRBD1 matching over 9 bases. Germline CDR1 and CDR2: SGHTA and FQGNSA. Trimming at V came to 1 base and at J to 5 bases, leaving 11 bases not matched to a gene. CDR3 length: 17 residues. The CDR3 sequence: CASSLVGDRVRYYGYTF. The CDR3 DNA follows: TGTGCCAGCAGCTTAGTTGGGGACAGGGTGCGGTATTATGGCTACACCTTC.

This clonotype was found a few times. The V gene is TRBV5-6, the J gene TRBJ2-1; D is ambiguous. The CDR3 has 13 residues. Per the germline V gene, CDR1 is SGHDT and CDR2 is YYEEEE. Trimming took off 4 bases at V and 8 bases at J, with 13 bases between the two ends. In nucleotides, the CDR3 is TGTGCCAGCAGCGAAGTAAGTAGGGATGAGCAGTTCTTC. Translation gives CASSEVSRDEQFF. The full variable domain, in which reference TRBV5-6 and TRBJ2-1 provide the parts outside the CDR3, is DAGVTQSPTHLIKTRGQQVTLRCSPKSGHDTVSWYQQALGQGPQFIFQYYEEEERQRGNFPDRFSGHQFPNYSSELNVNALLLGDSALYLCASSEVSRDEQFFGPGTRLTVL.

The chain links TRBV25-1 to TRBJ2-1, with a tentative D call TRBD2 (6 bases). The CDR3 totals 14 residues. The germline CDR1 and CDR2 sequences are MGHDK and SYGVNS. Trimming cost V 5 bases and J 5 bases, with 13 bases left between them. The CDR3 DNA is TGTGCCAGCAGTCCCCGCCGGGAGCACAATGAGCAGTTCTTC. It yields the protein CASSPRREHNEQFF.

This chain connects TRBV20-1 to TRBJ1-2; 8 positions match TRBD1. Losses at the gene ends were 0 bases for V and 0 bases for J; bases not matched to a gene: 3. Germline CDR1 reads DFQATT; CDR2 reads SNEGSKA (reference sequence). The CDR3 covers 15 residues. The CDR3 reads CSARDRGQANYGYTF. Written as DNA, the CDR3 is TGCAGTGCTAGAGATAGGGGACAGGCTAACTATGGCTACACCTTC.

The V call is TRBV11-2, the J call TRBJ2-1, with TRBD1 matching over 8 bases. Germline V lookup: CDR1 SGHAT, CDR2 FQNNGV. J was trimmed by 1 base and V by 5 bases; bases with no gene match: 7. The CDR3 spans 16 residues. The CDR3 reads CASSHQGAVSYNEQFF. CDR3 DNA: TGTGCCAGCAGCCATCAGGGGGCCGTTTCCTACAATGAGCAGTTCTTC.

This clonotype has just one count. The gene calls are TRBV10-3 and TRBJ1-1; D not certain. CDR3 length: 14 amino acids. Trimming stripped 6 bases from V and 8 bases from J, with 19 bases between. Germline V gives CDR1 ENHRY, CDR2 SYGVKD. The CDR3 loop reads CAIRRDEGRPEAFF. CDR3 DNA: TGTGCCATCAGAAGAGACGAGGGCCGTCCCGAAGCTTTCTTT.

This clonotype was recorded a few times. The rearrangement links TRBV20-1 to TRBJ1-6; TRBD1 agrees at 9 bases. The J segment lost 6 bases and the V segment lost 6 bases, leaving 6 bases of the junction unmatched. Germline loops: CDR1 DFQATT, CDR2 SNEGSKA (reference sequence). The CDR3 runs 14 residues. The CDR3 reads CSALGQGSNSPLHF. The CDR3 DNA sequence: TGCAGTGCATTGGGACAGGGTAGTAATTCACCCCTCCACTTT.

This clonotype was seen a few times. This sequence joins TRBV24-1 and TRBJ2-1; TRBD1 matches at 8 bases. There are 18 residues in the CDR3. Trimming at V came to 12 bases and at J to 8 bases, leaving 26 bases not matched to a gene. Germline V gene lookup returns CDR1 KGHDR and CDR2 SFDVKD. The CDR3: CAVGGLGQGQGGSDEQFF. The CDR3 DNA follows: TGTGCCGTCGGCGGGCTGGGGCAAGGACAGGGTGGTTCCGATGAGCAGTTCTTC.

This chain joins TRBV30 and TRBJ1-2; the match to TRBD1 covers 9 bases. The CDR3 spans 14 residues. Looked up from germline, CDR1 is GTSNPN and CDR2 is SVGIG (reference sequence). J was trimmed by 5 bases and V by 2 bases; bases with no gene match: 6. This CDR3 reads CAWSTLTGGYGYTF. The CDR3 DNA reads TGTGCCTGGAGTACATTGACAGGGGGATATGGCTACACCTTC.

This chain uses TRBV7-3 with TRBJ1-5, with D unclear. CDR1 and CDR2 from the germline V gene are SGHTA and FQGTGA. Trimming took 4 bases from V and 8 from J, leaving 12 bases between them. The CDR3 loop spans 13 amino acids. The chain's CDR3 is CASSSGPPEPQHF. The CDR3 DNA is TGTGCCAGCAGCTCTGGGCCCCCTGAGCCCCAGCATTTT. The variable domain in full, with the rest retrieved from reference TRBV7-3 and TRBJ1-5, is GAGVSQTPSNKVTEKGKYVELRCDPISGHTALYWYRQSLGQGPEFLIYFQGTGAADDSGLPNDRFFAVRPEGSVSTLKIQRTERGDSAVYLCASSSGPPEPQHFGDGTRLSIL.

V usage is TRBV20-1 and J usage is TRBJ1-6, with 10 positions matching TRBD1. There are 15 residues in the CDR3. Looked up from germline, CDR1 is DFQATT and CDR2 is SNEGSKA (reference sequence). Trimming at V came to 5 bases and at J to 7 bases, leaving 8 bases not matched to a gene. As DNA, the CDR3 is TGCAGTGCTTTAAAGGGACAGGGGCTAAATTCACCCCTCCACTTT. It translates to CSALKGQGLNSPLHF.

This chain connects TRBV7-9 to TRBJ2-5; possible D gene TRBD2, 6 bases. The CDR3 extends over 15 amino acids. CDR1 and CDR2 from the germline V gene are SEHNR and FQNEAQ (reference sequence). V lost 6 bases, J lost 4 bases, and 18 bases lay in between. In nucleotides, the CDR3 is TGTGCCAGCAGTCCCCGGGCCGGGAGCTTAGAGACCCAGTACTTC. The encoded protein is CASSPRAGSLETQYF.

This clonotype was recorded a few times. This chain links TRBV20-1 with TRBJ2-1; 10 positions match TRBD2. Germline CDR1 and CDR2: DFQATT and SNEGSKA (reference sequence). V lost 4 bases, J lost 7 bases, and 10 bases stayed unmatched. The CDR3 is 15 residues long. The CDR3 sequence: CSAIAPSGRVNEQFF. CDR3 nucleotides: TGCAGTGCTATAGCCCCCAGCGGGAGGGTGAATGAGCAGTTCTTC.

The genes are TRBV2 and TRBJ1-2, with 8 nucleotides matching TRBD1. Per the germline V gene, CDR1 is SNHLY and CDR2 is FYNNEI. This CDR3 region has 15 residues. V was pared by 0 bases and J by 2 bases, with 2 bases of the junction left unmatched. CDR3 loop: CASSEARTGNYGYTF. As DNA, the CDR3 is TGTGCCAGCAGTGAAGCGCGGACAGGGAACTATGGCTACACCTTC.

The table lists this clonotype with a count of one. The chain carries TRBV12-3 or TRBV12-4 and TRBJ2-5; 7 nucleotides align to TRBD1. CDR3 length: 12 residues. V was pared by 6 bases and J by 5 bases, with 3 bases of the junction left unmatched. The CDR3, as DNA: TGTGCCAGCAGAAGACAGGGCGAGACCCAGTACTTC. It specifies CASRRQGETQYF.